This T cell receptor (beta chain) derives from a study of T-cell reconstitution after alpha-beta-depleted transplantation in children. About this clonotype: No antigen is known for it.

V lost 4 bases, J lost 4 bases, and 9 bases stayed unmatched. The CDR3 is made up of 15 amino acids. Germline CDR1 and CDR2: MNHEY and SMNVEV (reference sequence). This sample's TCRbeta library carried unique molecular identifier barcodes. TCRdb independently ran MiXCR on the PCR reads; one entry per CDR3 protein. The profile shows hundreds of thousands of distinct CDR3 sequences, over 10% of them singletons. Study-wide results and limits: Surviving recipient T cells and thymic progenitors accounted for the high day-60 TCRbeta diversity observed in some patients. Reported findings indicate that, about two months after transplant, alpha-beta T cells came from several hundred expanded clones, which were derived from non-depleted graft cells. Newly generated T cells supplied most T-cell counts and diversity one year post-transplant.

This material consisted of PBMCs, taken before TCRalphabeta/CD19-depleted stem cell transplant. The source of this sequence is a girl aged 2-15 years with congenital amegakaryocytic thrombocytopenia, due to receive a stem cell transplant. This chain links TRBV27 with TRBJ1-2; 7 nucleotides line up with TRBD1. CDR3 nucleotide sequence: TGTGCCAGCAGTTCTATAGGGGGCGCGAGCTATGGCTACACCTTC. This sequence encodes CASSSIGGASYGYTF.